The rows below give T cell receptor beta chains drawn from one sample of a study of blood T cell repertoires in COVID-19. Assay used: immunoSEQ multiplex PCR; TCRdb lists only in-frame clones, some missing. The table has roughly 230,000 clones, 80% to 90% seen once. The sample taken for sequencing was peripheral blood. These receptors originate from a man between 35 and 55 years old with acute or convalescent COVID-19. The CDR3 runs from the conserved cysteine through the conserved F or W. Each record gives: clone size, CDR3 length, J gene, D gene, V gene, CDR3 DNA, CDR3 protein. A D gene is named only where the DNA matches it firmly. Size is omitted from some rows. Given values are once, few, many or a class for expanded clones.

.	15	TRBJ1-5	.	TRBV7-3	TGTGCCAGCAGAGCGCCAGGACAGCGCGATCAGCCCCAGCATTTT	CASRAPGQRDQPQHF
.	15	TRBJ2-1	.	TRBV6-1	TGTGCCAGCACCCCCCAGGGTAGGGGCTCGAATGAGCAGTTCTTC	CASTPQGRGSNEQFF
.	14	TRBJ2-7	TRBD1	TRBV6-5	TGTGCCAGCAGGAAGACAGGGGGCCTCTACGAGCAGTACTTC	CASRKTGGLYEQYF
.	13	TRBJ1-2	.	TRBV6-5	TGTGCCAGCAGTTACTCGTCCAGTTATGGCTACACCTTC	CASSYSSSYGYTF
.	16	TRBJ1-2	TRBD1	TRBV11-1	TGTGCCAGCAGCTCGACAGGGGGTCTATCGCGTTCCGGCTACACCTTC	CASSSTGGLSRSGYTF
once	14	TRBJ2-5	.	TRBV9	TGTGCCAGCAGCGTCTCAGGCACCCAAGAGACCCAGTACTTC	CASSVSGTQETQYF
.	14	TRBJ2-7	.	TRBV27	TGTGCCAGCAGTGGAACCCCAGGTACCCACGAGCAGTACTTC	CASSGTPGTHEQYF
.	15	TRBJ2-1	TRBD2	TRBV19	TGTGCCAGTAGTATTAGCGGGGGGGGCTACAATGAGCAGTTCTTC	CASSISGGGYNEQFF
once	16	TRBJ2-3	TRBD2	TRBV9	TGTGCCAGCAGCTCACCGGGACTAGCGGGGACAGATACGCAGTATTTT	CASSSPGLAGTDTQYF
.	15	TRBJ2-1	TRBD2	TRBV2	TGTGCCAGCAGCCGAACTAGCGGGGGGTCGGATGAGCAGTTCTTC	CASSRTSGGSDEQFF
.	14	TRBJ1-2	TRBD1	TRBV5-4	TGTGCCAGCAGCTTAGTGGGACAGCCCCACGGCTACACCTTC	CASSLVGQPHGYTF
.	13	TRBJ1-1	.	TRBV5-4	TGTGCCAGCAGCTTCCGGGGGGGAACTGAAGCTTTCTTT	CASSFRGGTEAFF
.	13	TRBJ1-1	.	TRBV7-2	TGTGCCAGCAGCCTCGGCGCGTTAAACGGGGCTTTCTTT	CASSLGALNGAFF
.	14	TRBJ2-3	TRBD2	TRBV7-9	TGTGCCACTTCGACTAGCGGGGGGACAGATACGCAGTATTTT	CATSTSGGTDTQYF
few	16	TRBJ2-3	TRBD2	TRBV7-2	TGTGCCAGCAGCTCCCGGACTAGCGGGGCCCGGGATACGCAGTATTTT	CASSSRTSGARDTQYF
.	16	TRBJ1-5	TRBD1	TRBV5-6	TGTGCCAGCAGCTTAGGACAGGCCATGGGCAATCAGCCCCAGCATTTT	CASSLGQAMGNQPQHF
.	16	TRBJ1-6	TRBD1	TRBV7-2	TGTGCCAGCAGCTTAAGGCAGGGGGCGAGGAGTTCACCCCTCCACTTT	CASSLRQGARSSPLHF
.	15	TRBJ1-2	.	TRBV10-3	TGTGCCATCAGTGAGGGCGGGGGGTTTAACTATGGCTACACCTTC	CAISEGGGFNYGYTF
few	16	TRBJ2-7	.	TRBV5-8	TGTGCCAGCAGCATAGAGAGCGGGTTTTCGACCTACGAGCAGTACTTC	CASSIESGFSTYEQYF
.	14	TRBJ2-1	TRBD2	TRBV30	TGTGCCTGGAGTGATAGCGGGGGGGCCAATGAGCAGTTCTTC	CAWSDSGGANEQFF
.	15	TRBJ2-7	TRBD1	TRBV6-2/TRBV6-3	TGTGCCAGCAGTTACTCGAGGACAGGGGTCGGCGAGCAGTACTTC	CASSYSRTGVGEQYF
once	14	TRBJ1-1	.	TRBV2	TGTGCCAGCAGCGGAACAGGAGGGATCACTGAAGCTTTCTTT	CASSGTGGITEAFF
.	15	TRBJ1-3	TRBD1	TRBV5-4	TGTGCCAGCAGCCACCCCGGGACAGCCTCGACGACCATATATTTT	CASSHPGTASTTIYF
.	15	TRBJ2-1	TRBD2	TRBV11-3	TGTGCCAGCAGCTTCGGACTAGCGGTATACAATGAGCAGTTCTTC	CASSFGLAVYNEQFF
once	14	TRBJ1-1	.	TRBV6-5	TGTGCCAGCAGCCGAAAAAATACAGGGCTTGAAGCTTTCTTT	CASSRKNTGLEAFF
.	11	TRBJ2-7	.	TRBV5-1	TGCGCCAGCAGCTCTTCCTACGAGCAGTACTTC	CASSSSYEQYF
.	14	TRBJ2-3	TRBD1	TRBV10-3	TGTGCCATCATGGGGACAGTTGGGGCAGATACGCAGTATTTT	CAIMGTVGADTQYF
.	14	TRBJ1-1	TRBD1	TRBV5-6	TGTGCCAGCAGCCAAGGACAGGGGTGGATTGAAGCTTTCTTT	CASSQGQGWIEAFF
.	14	TRBJ1-6	.	TRBV3-1/TRBV3-2	TGTGCCAGCAGCCTCGGTGGAGGGCGGTCACCCCTCCACTTT	CASSLGGGRSPLHF
.	12	TRBJ1-1	TRBD1	TRBV18	TGTGCCAGCTCAATGGACAGGGAGGGTGCTTTCTTT	CASSMDREGAFF
few	12	TRBJ1-2	.	TRBV5-6	TGTGCCAGCTTTGGACTGCACTATGGCTACACCTTC	CASFGLHYGYTF
.	15	TRBJ2-7	TRBD2	TRBV18	TGTGCCAGCTCACCACAACTAGCGGGGCCCTACGAGCAGTACTTC	CASSPQLAGPYEQYF
.	16	TRBJ2-1	.	TRBV3-1/TRBV3-2	TGTGCCAGCAGCCAAGGGACGGGGAAGGGCTACAATGAGCAGTTCTTC	CASSQGTGKGYNEQFF
few	18	TRBJ1-6	TRBD1	TRBV4-1	TGCGCCAGCGACTCCGGGACAGGGGCCCAGCCAGGGAATTCACCCCTCCACTTT	CASDSGTGAQPGNSPLHF
.	16	TRBJ2-7	TRBD2	TRBV19	TGTGCCAGTAGTAACCCGGCCGGGACTAGCGGCTACGAGCAGTACTTC	CASSNPAGTSGYEQYF
.	14	TRBJ2-7	.	TRBV9	TGTGCCAGCACCCGGGACGGGAGCTCCTACGAGCAGTACTTC	CASTRDGSSYEQYF
once	16	TRBJ2-1	TRBD2	TRBV4-2	TGTGCCAGCAGCCAAGAGGGGACTAGTCGCTACAATGAGCAGTTCTTC	CASSQEGTSRYNEQFF
.	9	TRBJ1-2	.	TRBV12-3/TRBV12-4	TGTGCCAGCAGGGGCCCCTACACCTTC	CASRGPYTF
.	14	TRBJ2-3	TRBD1	TRBV6-5	TGTGCCAGCAAGGGGACAGGGCACACAGATACGCAGTATTTT	CASKGTGHTDTQYF
.	14	TRBJ2-5	TRBD2	TRBV29-1	TGCAGCGTCCACCCTTCGGGACTAGGGGAGACCCAGTACTTC	CSVHPSGLGETQYF
.	15	TRBJ1-6	TRBD1	TRBV7-9	TGTGCCAGCAGCTTAGCGGACAGGGGAGGATCACCCCTCCACTTT	CASSLADRGGSPLHF
.	13	TRBJ1-3	TRBD1	TRBV10-2	TGCGCCAGCAGGACAGGGTCTGGAAACACCATATATTTT	CASRTGSGNTIYF
.	17	TRBJ1-2	TRBD1	TRBV3-1/TRBV3-2	TGTGCCAGCAGCCCACTATCGTTTGACAGGGGGAACTATGGCTACACCTTC	CASSPLSFDRGNYGYTF
few	16	TRBJ2-1	TRBD2	TRBV5-1	TGCGCCAGCAGCTACGCCCTAGCGGGGGGGCCGAATGAGCAGTTCTTC	CASSYALAGGPNEQFF
.	13	TRBJ2-2	.	TRBV27	TGTGCCAGCAGATTAGGGCTTACCGGGGAGCTGTTTTTT	CASRLGLTGELFF
.	14	TRBJ2-5	TRBD2	TRBV5-4	TGTGCCAGCAGCCAGGGACTAGCGGTAGAGACCCAGTACTTC	CASSQGLAVETQYF
.	15	TRBJ1-1	.	TRBV9	TGTGCCAGCAGAAATACCCTGACAGGCACCACTGAAGCTTTCTTT	CASRNTLTGTTEAFF
.	14	TRBJ2-7	.	TRBV20-1	TGCAGTGCTAGTCTGGGACAAAATACCTACGAGCAGTACTTC	CSASLGQNTYEQYF
.	13	TRBJ1-2	TRBD1	TRBV7-9	TGTGCCAGCAGCTTAGGGGACAGGGCTGGCTACACCTTC	CASSLGDRAGYTF
once	11	TRBJ1-4	.	TRBV20-1	TGCAGTGTCGCGAGGGGAGGTTTGTTGTTTTTT	CSVARGGLLFF
.	15	TRBJ2-7	.	TRBV7-2	TGTGCCAGCAGCTTACCCAATATTGTAACCGGCGAGCAGTACTTC	CASSLPNIVTGEQYF
.	16	TRBJ2-3	TRBD1	TRBV24-1	TGTGCCACCAGTGACCCGACAGGGGGCAGCACAGATACGCAGTATTTT	CATSDPTGGSTDTQYF
.	17	TRBJ1-6	.	TRBV5-5	TGTGCCAGCAGCTTGTCGGCAGGGGTCCAGTTTAATTCACCCCTCCACTTT	CASSLSAGVQFNSPLHF
.	15	TRBJ1-2	TRBD1	TRBV12-5	TGTGCTAGTGGTTTGTCCGGGACAGGGGGACGCGGCTACACCTTC	CASGLSGTGGRGYTF
.	15	TRBJ2-7	TRBD2	TRBV5-4	TGTGCCAGCACCACCGACACTAGCGGCTCCTACGAGCAGTACTTC	CASTTDTSGSYEQYF
.	15	TRBJ2-2	.	TRBV7-9	TGTGCCAGCAGCTTAGAAGGGTTAGCGCATGGGGAGCTGTTTTTT	CASSLEGLAHGELFF
.	13	TRBJ1-1	.	TRBV29-1	TGCAGCGGGGGGGGGCAGGGCCGCACTGAAGCTTTCTTT	CSGGGQGRTEAFF
.	14	TRBJ1-1	.	TRBV5-1	TGCGCCAGCAGCTTGACGGGGGACTACACTGAAGCTTTCTTT	CASSLTGDYTEAFF